This TCR beta chain originates from a study of a mutant IDH1 vaccine in newly diagnosed glioma. In the study overall: The study started vaccination 4-6 weeks after radiotherapy alone, or with temozolomide cycles. Whole-study results and caveats: Pseudoprogression seemed unlinked to shifts in top peripheral T cell clonotypes.

For this clone: Its antigen is unidentified.

As to time point: week 47, end of study. All doses held 300 ug of mutant IDH1 20-mer peptide, with topical imiquimod. Eight vaccinations went to patients in weeks 1, 3, 5, 7, 11, 15, 19, 23. Donor tumors were new WHO grade 3 or 4 IDH1-mutant, ATRX-lost astrocytomas. Germline CDR1 reads MNHEY; CDR2 reads SMNVEV (reference sequence). V lost 4 bases and J lost 2, with 14 bases in between. This CDR3 has 16 amino acids. Method: immunoSEQ multiplex PCR; TCRdb's copy keeps in-frame clones and lacks some. The top ten clones hold over 4.5% of a sample with about 50,000 clones, roughly 80% of them seen once. This TCR was recovered from a man in his fifties or sixties with glioma. The specimen comprised PBMCs, sampled from a glioma patient whose treatment included an IDH1 peptide vaccine. This chain connects TRBV27 to TRBJ2-2, with D perhaps TRBD1 (5 bases). CDR3 sequence reads: CASSSLAGLNTGELFF. The CDR3, as DNA: TGTGCCAGCAGTTCACTCGCAGGGTTAAACACCGGGGAGCTGTTTTTT.